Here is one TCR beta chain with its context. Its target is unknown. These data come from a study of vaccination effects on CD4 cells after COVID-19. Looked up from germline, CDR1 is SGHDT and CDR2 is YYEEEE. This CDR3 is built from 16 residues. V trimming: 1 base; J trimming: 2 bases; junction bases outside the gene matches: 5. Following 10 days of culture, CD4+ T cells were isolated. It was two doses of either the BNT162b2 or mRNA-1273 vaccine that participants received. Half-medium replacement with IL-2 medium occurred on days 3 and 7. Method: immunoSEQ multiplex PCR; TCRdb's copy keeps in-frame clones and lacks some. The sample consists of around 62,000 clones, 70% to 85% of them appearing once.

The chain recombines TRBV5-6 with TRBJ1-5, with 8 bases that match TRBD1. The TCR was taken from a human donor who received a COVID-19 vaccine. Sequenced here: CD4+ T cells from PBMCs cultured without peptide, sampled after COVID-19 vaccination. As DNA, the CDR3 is TGTGCCAGCAGCTTGACAGGGGGTAAGGGCAATCAGCCCCAGCATTTT. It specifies CASSLTGGKGNQPQHF.